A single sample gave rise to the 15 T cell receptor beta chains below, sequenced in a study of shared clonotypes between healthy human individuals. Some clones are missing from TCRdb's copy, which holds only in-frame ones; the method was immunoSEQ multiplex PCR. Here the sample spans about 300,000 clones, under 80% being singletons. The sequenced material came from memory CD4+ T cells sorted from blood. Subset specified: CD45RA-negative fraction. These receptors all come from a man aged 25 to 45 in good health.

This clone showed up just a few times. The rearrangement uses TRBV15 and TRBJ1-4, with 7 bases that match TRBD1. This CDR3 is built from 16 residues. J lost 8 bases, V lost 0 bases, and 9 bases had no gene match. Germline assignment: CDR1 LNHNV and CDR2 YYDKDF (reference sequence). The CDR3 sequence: CATSRDPRTGGEKLFF. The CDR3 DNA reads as TGTGCCACCAGCAGAGATCCTAGGACAGGCGGCGAAAAACTGTTTTTT.

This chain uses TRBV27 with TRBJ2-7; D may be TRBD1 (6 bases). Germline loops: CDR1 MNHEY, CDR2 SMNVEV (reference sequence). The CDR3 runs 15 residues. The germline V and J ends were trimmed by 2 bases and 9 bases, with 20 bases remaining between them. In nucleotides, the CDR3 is TGTGCCAGCAGTTTAAAGCTCAAACAGGGCTCTAGGCAGTACTTC. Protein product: CASSLKLKQGSRQYF.

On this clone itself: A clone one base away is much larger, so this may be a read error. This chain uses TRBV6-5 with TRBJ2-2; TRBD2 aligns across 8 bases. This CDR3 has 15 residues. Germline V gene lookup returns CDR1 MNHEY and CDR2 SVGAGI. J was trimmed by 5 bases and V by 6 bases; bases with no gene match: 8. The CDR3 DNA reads TGTGCCAGCAGACCCGGCGGGAGGTTTACCGGGGAGCTGTTTTTT. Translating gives CASRPGGRFTGELFF.

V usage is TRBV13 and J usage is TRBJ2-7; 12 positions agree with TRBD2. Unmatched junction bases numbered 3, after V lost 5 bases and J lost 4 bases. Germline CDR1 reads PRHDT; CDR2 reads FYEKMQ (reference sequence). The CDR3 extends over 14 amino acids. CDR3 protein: CASSATSGSYEQYF. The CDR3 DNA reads TGTGCCAGCAGCGCGACTAGCGGGAGTTACGAGCAGTACTTC.

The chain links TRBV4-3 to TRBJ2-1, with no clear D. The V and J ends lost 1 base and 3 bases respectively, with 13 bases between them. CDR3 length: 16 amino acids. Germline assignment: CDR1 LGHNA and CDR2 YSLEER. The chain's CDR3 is CASSQGSPQNYNEQFF. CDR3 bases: TGCGCCAGCAGCCAAGGGAGTCCCCAAAACTACAATGAGCAGTTCTTC.

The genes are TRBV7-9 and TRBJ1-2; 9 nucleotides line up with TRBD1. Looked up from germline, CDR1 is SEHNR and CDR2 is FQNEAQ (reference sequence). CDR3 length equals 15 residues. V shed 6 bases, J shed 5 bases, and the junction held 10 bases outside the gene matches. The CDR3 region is CASRRTGGEGYGYTF. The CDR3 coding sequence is TGTGCCAGCAGGCGTACAGGGGGCGAGGGTTATGGCTACACCTTC.

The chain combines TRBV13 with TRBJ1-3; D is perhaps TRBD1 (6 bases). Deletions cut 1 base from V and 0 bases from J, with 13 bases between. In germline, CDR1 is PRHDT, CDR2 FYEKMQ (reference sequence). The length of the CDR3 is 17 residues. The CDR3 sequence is CASSLEGGGSSGNTIYF. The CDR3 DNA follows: TGTGCCAGCAGCTTAGAGGGGGGCGGGAGCTCTGGAAACACCATATATTTT.

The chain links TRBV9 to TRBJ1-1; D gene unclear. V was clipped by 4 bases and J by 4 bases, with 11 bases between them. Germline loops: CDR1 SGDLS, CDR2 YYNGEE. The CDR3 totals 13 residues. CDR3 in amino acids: CASSPSIGTEAFF. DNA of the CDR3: TGTGCCAGCAGCCCCTCAATCGGCACTGAAGCTTTCTTT.

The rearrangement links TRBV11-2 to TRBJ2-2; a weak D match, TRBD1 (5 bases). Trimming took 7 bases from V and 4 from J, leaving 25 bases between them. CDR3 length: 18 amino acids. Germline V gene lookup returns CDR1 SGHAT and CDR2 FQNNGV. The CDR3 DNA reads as TGTGCCAGCACCCTCAGAGCAGGGTGGAGTATATCCACCGGGGAGCTGTTTTTT. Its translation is CASTLRAGWSISTGELFF.

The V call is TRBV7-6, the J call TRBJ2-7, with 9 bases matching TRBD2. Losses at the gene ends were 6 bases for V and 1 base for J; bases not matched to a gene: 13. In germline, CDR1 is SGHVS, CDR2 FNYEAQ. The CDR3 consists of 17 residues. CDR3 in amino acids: CASSPNYPSGISYEQYF. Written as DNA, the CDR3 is TGTGCCAGCAGTCCTAATTATCCTAGCGGGATTTCCTACGAGCAGTACTTC.

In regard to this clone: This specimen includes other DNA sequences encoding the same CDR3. The CDR3 region is CASSSGYEQYF. The CDR3 DNA is TGTGCCAGCTCTTCGGGCTACGAGCAGTACTTC. V is TRBV18 and J is TRBJ2-7; D is uncertain. Germline V lookup: CDR1 KGHSH, CDR2 LQKENI. The CDR3 extends over 11 amino acids. Trimming shortened V by 6 bases and J by 3 bases, and 6 bases separated the two germline ends.

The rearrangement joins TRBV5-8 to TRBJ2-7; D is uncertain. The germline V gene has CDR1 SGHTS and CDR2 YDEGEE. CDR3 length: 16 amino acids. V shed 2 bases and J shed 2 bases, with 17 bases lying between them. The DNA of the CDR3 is TGTGCCAGCAGCTTTATGGTCTCCTCGGATACCTACGAGCAGTACTTC. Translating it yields CASSFMVSSDTYEQYF.

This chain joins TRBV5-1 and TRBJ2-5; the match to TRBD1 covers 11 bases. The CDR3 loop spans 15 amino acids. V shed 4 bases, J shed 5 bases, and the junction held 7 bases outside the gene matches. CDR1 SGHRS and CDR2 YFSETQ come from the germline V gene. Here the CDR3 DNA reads TGCGCCAGCAGCAGGGGACAGGGGGTCTTGGAGACCCAGTACTTC. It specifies CASSRGQGVLETQYF.

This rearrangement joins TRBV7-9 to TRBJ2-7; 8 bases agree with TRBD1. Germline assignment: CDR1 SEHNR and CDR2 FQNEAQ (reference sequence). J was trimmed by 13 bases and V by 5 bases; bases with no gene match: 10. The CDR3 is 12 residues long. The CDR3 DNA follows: TGTGCCAGCAGCCATACTGGGACAGGTCCATACTTC. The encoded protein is CASSHTGTGPYF.

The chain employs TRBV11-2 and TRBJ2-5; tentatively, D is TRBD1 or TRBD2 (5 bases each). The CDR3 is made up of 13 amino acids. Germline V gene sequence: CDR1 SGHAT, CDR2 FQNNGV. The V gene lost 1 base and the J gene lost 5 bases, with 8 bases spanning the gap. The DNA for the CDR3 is TGTGCCAGCAGCTTAGCCGGGGACGAGACCCAGTACTTC. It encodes CASSLAGDETQYF.